The clone carrying this TCR beta chain was found once. Its matching antigen is unknown. This CDR3 is 12 amino acids long. The germline V gene has CDR1 LGHDT and CDR2 YNNKEL (reference sequence). Trimming cost V 3 bases and J 4 bases, with 6 bases left between them. The source of the sample is a study of CD4 T cells in relation to SARS-CoV-2 and coronaviruses. Study results and limitations: No crossreactivity against non-spike viral proteins was tested here.

Sequenced by immunoSEQ multiplex PCR; TCRdb stores in-frame clones only, minus some. Among tens of thousands of clones listed, 92% were seen once. Sequenced: naive CD4+ T cells from PBMCs. Subset meaning: naive CD4+ T cells isolated by negative enrichment. This chain links TRBV3-1 (or the pseudogene TRBV3-2) with TRBJ2-5, with D possibly TRBD2 on 6 matching bases. This receptor was obtained from an adult with COVID-19. The DNA for the CDR3 is TGTGCCAGCAGCCAGGGGGGAGAGACCCAGTACTTC. Its translation is CASSQGGETQYF.